These T cell receptor beta chains were read from a single sample in a study of T-cell memory formation after mild COVID-19. TCRdb independently ran MiXCR on the 5' RACE reads; one entry per CDR3 protein. Of approximately 290,000 distinct CDR3 sequences in the sample, less than 9.5% were seen once. Sequenced: PBMCs or a T cell subset sorted from them (not recorded which). The source is a man aged 18 to 30 who had mild COVID-19 (a few samples of this study predate the infection). Cell type and time point are not known. Each CDR3 is given with its conserved first and last residue. The D gene is left open where the match is weak. Clone size is not always given. Where it is, it says once, few, many or a class for expanded clones.

v_gene: TRBV7-2; d_gene: -; abundance: -; j_gene: TRBJ2-3; CDR3nt: TGTGCCAGCAGCTTAGCTGCAGCTTCAGATACGCAGTATTTT; CDR3aa: CASSLAAASDTQYF
v_gene: TRBV3-1; d_gene: -; abundance: many; j_gene: TRBJ2-5; CDR3nt: TGTGCCAGCAGCCAACACCGGGACGTAGAGACCCAGTACTTC; CDR3aa: CASSQHRDVETQYF
v_gene: TRBV12-3/TRBV12-4; d_gene: -; abundance: -; j_gene: TRBJ1-3; CDR3nt: TGTGCCAGCAGGGACACTGACTCTGGAAACACCATATATTTT; CDR3aa: CASRDTDSGNTIYF
v_gene: TRBV3-1; d_gene: TRBD1; abundance: -; j_gene: TRBJ1-2; CDR3nt: TGTGCCAGCAGCCCCGGGACAGTCAACTATGGCTACACCTTC; CDR3aa: CASSPGTVNYGYTF
v_gene: TRBV7-8; d_gene: -; abundance: -; j_gene: TRBJ1-1; CDR3nt: TGTGCCAGCAGCTTAGCGACGGACAGGAACACTGAAGCTTTCTTT; CDR3aa: CASSLATDRNTEAFF
v_gene: TRBV10-3; d_gene: -; abundance: -; j_gene: TRBJ2-1; CDR3nt: TGTGCCATCAGTGGATCATCGGGTTCCTATGAGCAGTTCTTC; CDR3aa: CAISGSSGSYEQFF
v_gene: TRBV11-2; d_gene: -; abundance: many; j_gene: TRBJ2-1; CDR3nt: TGTGCCAGCTCCCATGAGACAGATATGTACAATGAGCAGTTCTTC; CDR3aa: CASSHETDMYNEQFF
v_gene: TRBV6-6; d_gene: TRBD1; abundance: -; j_gene: TRBJ2-6; CDR3nt: TGTGCCAGCAGCCGGACAGGAAGCTCTGGGGCCAACGTCCTGACTTTC; CDR3aa: CASSRTGSSGANVLTF
v_gene: TRBV5-1; d_gene: -; abundance: -; j_gene: TRBJ2-1; CDR3nt: TGCGCCAGCAGAGTATTGGACAATGAGCAGTTCTTC; CDR3aa: CASRVLDNEQFF
v_gene: TRBV15; d_gene: -; abundance: -; j_gene: TRBJ2-5; CDR3nt: TGTGCCACCAGCACGAGGTTCGGAGAGACCCAGTACTTC; CDR3aa: CATSTRFGETQYF
v_gene: TRBV12-3/TRBV12-4; d_gene: TRBD1; abundance: -; j_gene: TRBJ2-6; CDR3nt: TGTGCCAGCAGGTTAGGACAGGCTTACTCTGGGGCCAACGTCCTGACTTTC; CDR3aa: CASRLGQAYSGANVLTF
v_gene: TRBV7-3; d_gene: TRBD1; abundance: few; j_gene: TRBJ2-7; CDR3nt: TGTGCCAGCAGCCACCATCCGTGGGACAGATCCTACGAGCAGTACTTC; CDR3aa: CASSHHPWDRSYEQYF
v_gene: TRBV5-1; d_gene: TRBD1; abundance: -; j_gene: TRBJ2-2; CDR3nt: TGCGCCAGCAGCTCGGGACAGGGATGGTCCGGGGAGCTGTTTTTT; CDR3aa: CASSSGQGWSGELFF
v_gene: TRBV29-1; d_gene: -; abundance: few; j_gene: TRBJ1-2; CDR3nt: TGCAGCGTTCGACAGGTGATCGGCTACACCTTC; CDR3aa: CSVRQVIGYTF
v_gene: TRBV5-1; d_gene: -; abundance: few; j_gene: TRBJ2-6; CDR3nt: TGCGCCAGCAGCCCTCAGTTGGGACCTGGGGCCAACGTCCTGACTTTC; CDR3aa: CASSPQLGPGANVLTF
v_gene: TRBV7-3; d_gene: TRBD1; abundance: -; j_gene: TRBJ2-3; CDR3nt: TGTGCCAGCAGCTTAGAGGGGGCGTTGAATACGCAGTATTTT; CDR3aa: CASSLEGALNTQYF
v_gene: TRBV5-1; d_gene: -; abundance: many; j_gene: TRBJ2-5; CDR3nt: TGCGCCAGCAGCTTGGAGGGACGGGGGAGAGAGACCCAGTACTTC; CDR3aa: CASSLEGRGRETQYF
v_gene: TRBV6-2/TRBV6-3; d_gene: TRBD1; abundance: -; j_gene: TRBJ2-1; CDR3nt: TGTGCCACCTCCGACAGGGTCTCTGAGCAGTTCTTC; CDR3aa: CATSDRVSEQFF
v_gene: TRBV20-1; d_gene: -; abundance: many; j_gene: TRBJ1-5; CDR3nt: TGCAGTGCTAGAATGGCACCAAATCAGCCCCAGCATTTT; CDR3aa: CSARMAPNQPQHF
v_gene: TRBV7-2; d_gene: TRBD2; abundance: few; j_gene: TRBJ2-1; CDR3nt: TGTGCCAGCAGGGACGCAGCTCGGGGGGGGCCTGATGAGCAGTTCTTC; CDR3aa: CASRDAARGGPDEQFF
v_gene: TRBV7-2; d_gene: -; abundance: -; j_gene: TRBJ2-2; CDR3nt: TGTGCCAGCAGCTTCAGCAGGGGAGGGACCGGGGAGCTGTTTTTT; CDR3aa: CASSFSRGGTGELFF
v_gene: TRBV4-2; d_gene: -; abundance: -; j_gene: TRBJ2-7; CDR3nt: TGTGCCAGCAGCCAAGATCTAGGTGAACGCGAGCAGTACTTC; CDR3aa: CASSQDLGEREQYF
v_gene: TRBV9; d_gene: -; abundance: many; j_gene: TRBJ2-3; CDR3nt: TGTGCCAGCAGCGTAGTTTCCCGCACAGATACGCAGTATTTT; CDR3aa: CASSVVSRTDTQYF
v_gene: TRBV11-2; d_gene: TRBD1; abundance: few; j_gene: TRBJ1-6; CDR3nt: TGTGCCAGCAGCCCCCGGGACAGGGAGTTATCGTCACCCCTCCACTTT; CDR3aa: CASSPRDRELSSPLHF
v_gene: TRBV5-1; d_gene: -; abundance: -; j_gene: TRBJ2-1; CDR3nt: TGCGCCAGCAGCTCCCCCCAGGCACGGCAGTTCTTC; CDR3aa: CASSSPQARQFF
v_gene: TRBV20-1; d_gene: -; abundance: few; j_gene: TRBJ2-6; CDR3nt: TGCAGTGCTACCTCACCTGGGGCCAACGTCCTGACTTTC; CDR3aa: CSATSPGANVLTF
v_gene: TRBV7-8; d_gene: TRBD2; abundance: few; j_gene: TRBJ2-3; CDR3nt: TGTGCCAGCAGCTTAGTGTCAGCGCGGGGGGCAGGAGATACGCAGTATTTT; CDR3aa: CASSLVSARGAGDTQYF
v_gene: TRBV28; d_gene: -; abundance: few; j_gene: TRBJ2-1; CDR3nt: TGTGCCAGCAGTCCCCCCGGGAGAAAGCAGTTCTTC; CDR3aa: CASSPPGRKQFF
v_gene: TRBV5-1; d_gene: -; abundance: many; j_gene: TRBJ2-3; CDR3nt: TGCGCCAGCAGCTTGGAGGGCGGGGAAGATACGCAGTATTTT; CDR3aa: CASSLEGGEDTQYF
v_gene: TRBV19; d_gene: TRBD2; abundance: few; j_gene: TRBJ2-5; CDR3nt: TGTGCCAGTAGTTCACCGGGACTAGCGGATGAGACCCAGTACTTC; CDR3aa: CASSSPGLADETQYF
v_gene: TRBV28; d_gene: TRBD2; abundance: -; j_gene: TRBJ2-2; CDR3nt: TGTGCCAGCAGACCGGGACTAGCGGGGGGGCGTGCCACCGGGGAGCTGTTTTTT; CDR3aa: CASRPGLAGGRATGELFF
v_gene: TRBV12-3/TRBV12-4; d_gene: -; abundance: -; j_gene: TRBJ2-7; CDR3nt: TGTGCCAGCAGTTTTAGGGGAGAGCAGTACTTC; CDR3aa: CASSFRGEQYF
v_gene: TRBV20-1; d_gene: -; abundance: -; j_gene: TRBJ1-1; CDR3nt: TGCAGTGCTAGAGAGATTTTTCCGGGGAAACCTGTCCGTAGGACTGAAGCTTTCTTT; CDR3aa: CSAREIFPGKPVRRTEAFF
v_gene: TRBV4-3; d_gene: -; abundance: few; j_gene: TRBJ2-1; CDR3nt: TGCGCCAGCAGCCAAGATCCCAGGAATAATGAGCAGTTCTTC; CDR3aa: CASSQDPRNNEQFF
v_gene: TRBV7-9; d_gene: TRBD2; abundance: many; j_gene: TRBJ2-7; CDR3nt: TGTGCCAGCAGCTTAGCTACTAGCGGTTACGAGCAGTACTTC; CDR3aa: CASSLATSGYEQYF
v_gene: TRBV5-1; d_gene: TRBD1; abundance: few; j_gene: TRBJ1-5; CDR3nt: TGCGCCAGCAGCCTTGAGGGACAGGGGAATCAGCCCCAGCATTTT; CDR3aa: CASSLEGQGNQPQHF
v_gene: TRBV5-1; d_gene: TRBD1; abundance: many; j_gene: TRBJ2-3; CDR3nt: TGCGCCAGCAGCTTGGGGGGACAGGGCACAGATACGCAGTATTTT; CDR3aa: CASSLGGQGTDTQYF
v_gene: TRBV20-1; d_gene: -; abundance: few; j_gene: TRBJ1-5; CDR3nt: TGCAGTGCCAGGAACAGGAATCAGCCCCAGCATTTT; CDR3aa: CSARNRNQPQHF
v_gene: TRBV5-1; d_gene: TRBD1; abundance: many; j_gene: TRBJ2-7; CDR3nt: TGCGCCAGCAGCTCGGGACAGGGGATGGAGCAGTACTTC; CDR3aa: CASSSGQGMEQYF
v_gene: TRBV20-1; d_gene: TRBD2; abundance: many; j_gene: TRBJ2-1; CDR3nt: TGCAGTGCTAGAGAGGGGGGGGATGAGCAGTTCTTC; CDR3aa: CSAREGGDEQFF
v_gene: TRBV3-1; d_gene: TRBD1; abundance: few; j_gene: TRBJ2-5; CDR3nt: TGTGCCAGCGGGCAGGGGGTTGAGACCCAGTACTTC; CDR3aa: CASGQGVETQYF
v_gene: TRBV29-1; d_gene: -; abundance: few; j_gene: TRBJ2-2; CDR3nt: TGCAGCGTTGCTTGGGAGAACACCGGGGAGCTGTTTTTT; CDR3aa: CSVAWENTGELFF
v_gene: TRBV5-1; d_gene: -; abundance: few; j_gene: TRBJ2-5; CDR3nt: TGCGCCAGCAGCTGGACAGTGGCCAAAGAGACCCAGTACTTC; CDR3aa: CASSWTVAKETQYF
v_gene: TRBV6-2/TRBV6-3; d_gene: -; abundance: -; j_gene: TRBJ2-7; CDR3nt: TGTGCCGCAGATAGGGGGGCCGAACAGTACTTC; CDR3aa: CAADRGAEQYF
v_gene: TRBV28; d_gene: -; abundance: few; j_gene: TRBJ1-5; CDR3nt: TGTGCCAGCAGTTTCGGGCAGGGGAGTCAGCCCCAGCATTTT; CDR3aa: CASSFGQGSQPQHF
v_gene: TRBV4-2; d_gene: -; abundance: -; j_gene: TRBJ1-2; CDR3nt: TGTGCCAGCAGCCAAGTTACTAACTATGGCTACACCTTC; CDR3aa: CASSQVTNYGYTF
v_gene: TRBV6-6; d_gene: -; abundance: few; j_gene: TRBJ2-1; CDR3nt: TGTGCCAGCAGTAACCAGTACGGTGAGCAGTTCTTC; CDR3aa: CASSNQYGEQFF
v_gene: TRBV13; d_gene: -; abundance: few; j_gene: TRBJ2-1; CDR3nt: TGTGCCAGCAGCTTAAGGCTAGCTCGTGATGAGCAGTTCTTC; CDR3aa: CASSLRLARDEQFF
v_gene: TRBV20-1; d_gene: -; abundance: few; j_gene: TRBJ2-4; CDR3nt: TGCAGTGCTAGACAGGGAGGAGAAAACATTCAGTACTTC; CDR3aa: CSARQGGENIQYF
v_gene: TRBV7-2; d_gene: -; abundance: -; j_gene: TRBJ2-1; CDR3nt: TGTGCCAGCAGCTTATCAAACAGCAACAATGAGCAGTTCTTC; CDR3aa: CASSLSNSNNEQFF
v_gene: TRBV5-1; d_gene: TRBD1; abundance: few; j_gene: TRBJ2-5; CDR3nt: TGCGCCAGCAGCTTGGCCAGGGACAGCCAAGAGACCCAGTACTTC; CDR3aa: CASSLARDSQETQYF
v_gene: TRBV5-1; d_gene: -; abundance: few; j_gene: TRBJ1-1; CDR3nt: TGCGCCAGCGGGTACGTGAACACTGAAGCTTTCTTT; CDR3aa: CASGYVNTEAFF
v_gene: TRBV29-1; d_gene: -; abundance: few; j_gene: TRBJ2-7; CDR3nt: TGCAGCGTTGAAGAGCAAAGTATCTACGAGCAGTACTTC; CDR3aa: CSVEEQSIYEQYF
v_gene: TRBV6-2/TRBV6-3; d_gene: -; abundance: few; j_gene: TRBJ2-1; CDR3nt: TGTGCCAGCAATTACGGCCCCTACAATGAGCAGTTCTTC; CDR3aa: CASNYGPYNEQFF
v_gene: TRBV6-4; d_gene: -; abundance: many; j_gene: TRBJ2-1; CDR3nt: TGTGCCAGCAGTGAGGACACCTACAATGAGCAGTTCTTC; CDR3aa: CASSEDTYNEQFF
v_gene: TRBV5-1; d_gene: TRBD1; abundance: few; j_gene: TRBJ2-1; CDR3nt: TGCGCCAGCAGCTTAGGACAGGGAGATTTCGTTTCCTACAATGAGCAGTTCTTC; CDR3aa: CASSLGQGDFVSYNEQFF
v_gene: TRBV28; d_gene: -; abundance: few; j_gene: TRBJ2-7; CDR3nt: TGTGCCAGCACCCAGATCCTACCCGCTTCCTACGAGCAGTACTTC; CDR3aa: CASTQILPASYEQYF
v_gene: TRBV6-1; d_gene: -; abundance: few; j_gene: TRBJ1-2; CDR3nt: TGTGCCAGCAGTGAAAGCAGGGCGGCGAACTATGGCTACACCTTC; CDR3aa: CASSESRAANYGYTF
v_gene: TRBV7-2; d_gene: -; abundance: many; j_gene: TRBJ2-7; CDR3nt: TGTGCCAGCAGCTGGGTTGCGTGGGGTCAGGACGAGCAGTACTTC; CDR3aa: CASSWVAWGQDEQYF